This T cell receptor beta chain is drawn from a study of T-cell reconstitution after alpha-beta-depleted transplantation in children. Overall study findings and caveats: Where alpha-beta T cells came from about two months after transplant was reportedly several hundred expanded graft clones.

TCRbeta library preparation incorporated unique molecular identifiers. Each CDR3 protein is one row after TCRdb ran MiXCR on the PCR reads. The sample holds hundreds of thousands of distinct CDR3 sequences, around 16% seen once. This clonotype was counted between two and nine times. Its antigen is still unknown. The CDR3 consists of 14 residues. V was pared by 0 bases and J by 5 bases, with 11 bases between. Per germline, CDR1 SGHRS and CDR2 YFSETQ. The chain couples TRBV5-1 to TRBJ2-5; weak D call: TRBD1 (6 bases). The source material was PBMCs, mostly from graft donor cells, sampled 360 days after TCRalphabeta/CD19-depleted stem cell transplant. This TCR came from a male patient aged 2-9 years who had a stem cell transplant for acute lymphoblastic leukemia, so the T cells may come from the graft donor. CDR3 residues: CASSLVGQLETQYF. The CDR3 region has the DNA TGCGCCAGCAGCTTGGTCGGACAGTTGGAGACCCAGTACTTC. Drawing the rest from reference TRBV5-1 and TRBJ2-5, the complete variable domain is KAGVTQTPRYLIKTRGQQVTLSCSPISGHRSVSWYQQTPGQGLQFLFEYFSETQRNKGNFPGRFSGRQFSNSRSEMNVSTLELGDSALYLCASSLVGQLETQYFGPGTRLLVL.